Listed here are 30 T cell receptor beta chains from one sample, sequenced in a study of blood T cells in healthy people across ages. The authors ran a second PCR of roughly 6 to 12 cycles using a sample-barcoded 5' primer and a J-beta primer mix. MiXCR, run by TCRdb on the 5' RACE reads, gives a single entry per CDR3 protein. The sample contains roughly 2 million distinct CDR3 sequences, around 48% of which appear only once. Material for sequencing was blood. All receptors derive from a woman between 40 and 50 years old in good health.

The chain joins TRBV6-2 or TRBV6-3 to TRBJ1-1; D perhaps matches TRBD1 (5 bases). This CDR3 has 16 amino acids. The V and J ends lost 6 bases and 10 bases respectively, with 27 bases between them. Germline V gene sequence: CDR1 MNHEY, CDR2 SVGEGT. The CDR3 region is CASRPLGSGQEGRAFF. CDR3 DNA: TGTGCCAGCAGACCGCTTGGGTCGGGGCAGGAGGGTCGAGCTTTCTTT.

Remarks on this clonotype: Possible read error: a much larger clone is one base away. The rearrangement joins TRBV12-3 or TRBV12-4 to TRBJ2-1; D is possibly TRBD2 (7 bases). The end of the DNA aligns better with TRBJ2-7, so the J call may be wrong. CDR3 length: 18 amino acids. The CDR3 DNA is TGTGCCAGCAGTCCCCTTGCGGGGGCCTCGAGCTCCTACAATGAGCAGTACTTC. Translation: CASSPLAGASSSYNEQYF.

This chain connects TRBV15 to TRBJ2-5; D possibly uses TRBD1 or TRBD2 (5 bases each). The tail of the sequence fits TRBJ2-7 better, so the J call may be wrong. The CDR3 contains 14 residues. Per germline, CDR1 LNHNV and CDR2 YYDKDF (reference sequence). Here the CDR3 reads CATSTGTDSYEQYF. The DNA of the CDR3 is TGTGCCACCAGCACCGGGACGGACTCCTACGAGCAGTACTTC.

This clonotype was picked up a small number of times. This chain uses TRBV28 with TRBJ1-1; D is uncertain. CDR3 length equals 17 residues. Trimming left V 6 bases short and J 0 bases short, with 20 bases between. Germline CDR1 and CDR2: MDHEN and SYDVKM. The CDR3 loop reads CASSSGGLGHMNTEAFF. For the CDR3, the DNA is TGTGCCAGCAGCTCGGGAGGCTTAGGGCATATGAACACTGAAGCTTTCTTT.

The rearrangement uses TRBV6-6 and TRBJ1-2; D not resolved. Germline lookup yields CDR1 MNHNY and CDR2 SVGAGI (reference sequence). The CDR3 has 14 amino acids. V shed 4 bases and J shed 0 bases, with 9 bases lying between them. CDR3 DNA: TGTGCCAGCAGTTTACAGATGACTAACTATGGCTACACCTTC. Its translation is CASSLQMTNYGYTF.

The J gene is TRBJ1-6, the V gene TRBV4-3; 12 bases match TRBD1. CDR3 size: 19 residues. The germline V gene has CDR1 LGHNA and CDR2 YSLEER. Germline trimming cut 3 bases from V and 0 bases from J; bases unmatched to any gene: 6. The CDR3 region has the DNA TGCGCCAGCAGCCAGACGGGACAGGGGGCGGGCTCCTATAATTCACCCCTCCACTTT. Its protein is CASSQTGQGAGSYNSPLHF.

The chain joins TRBV6-5 to TRBJ1-1; D is unclear. The CDR3 contains 17 residues. V was trimmed by 3 bases and J by 1 base, leaving 18 bases between them. Germline V gene sequence: CDR1 MNHEY, CDR2 SVGAGI. In nucleotides, the CDR3 is TGTGCCAGCAGTTATGACCCACGTAGGTCTCGGAACACTGAAGCTTTCTTT. Amino acids: CASSYDPRRSRNTEAFF.

V is TRBV29-1 and J is TRBJ1-1; 8 nucleotides agree with TRBD1. CDR1 and CDR2 (germline): SQVTM, ANQGSEA. The CDR3 runs to 15 residues. Losses at the gene ends were 6 bases for V and 2 bases for J; bases not matched to a gene: 11. CDR3 amino acids: CSVKAYGQGNTEAFF. The CDR3 nucleotides read TGCAGCGTCAAAGCCTACGGACAGGGTAACACTGAAGCTTTCTTT.

This clonotype turned up a few times. The V gene is TRBV6-5, the J gene TRBJ2-7, with a tentative D call TRBD1 (6 bases). V lost 5 bases and J 4 bases, leaving 12 bases between the germline ends. The V gene's germline CDR1 is MNHEY and CDR2 SVGAGI. This CDR3 comprises 13 residues. CDR3 region: CASSIRQDYEQYF. CDR3 coding DNA: TGTGCCAGCAGTATTCGACAGGATTACGAGCAGTACTTC.

This clonotype was seen only a few times. This sequence joins TRBV7-2 and TRBJ2-1, with D perhaps given as TRBD1 or TRBD2 (6 bases each). CDR3 size: 16 residues. The V gene lost 5 bases and the J gene lost 9 bases, with 23 bases spanning the gap. The germline CDR1 and CDR2 sequences are SGHTA and FQGNSA. The CDR3 DNA follows: TGTGCCAGCAGCCAAGGGACTCGCCTAGTCAGGGGTGAGCAGTTCTTC. Translation: CASSQGTRLVRGEQFF. The whole variable domain, remainder taken from reference TRBV7-2 and TRBJ2-1, is GAGVSQSPSNKVTEKGKDVELRCDPISGHTALYWYRQSLGQGLEFLIYFQGNSAPDKSGLPSDRFSAERTGGSVSTLTIQRTQQEDSAVYLCASSQGTRLVRGEQFFGPGTRLTVL.

The sample holds a few counts of this clonotype. This rearrangement joins TRBV19 to TRBJ2-1; possibly TRBD2 for D (6 bases). The CDR3 has 16 amino acids. Trimming took 1 base from V and 4 from J, leaving 14 bases between them. Germline CDR1 LNHDA, CDR2 SQIVND (reference sequence). The CDR3 DNA is TGTGCCAGTAGTATAGCCGGGAGCCTTCGGTACAATGAGCAGTTCTTC. It encodes CASSIAGSLRYNEQFF. The full variable domain, completed using reference TRBV19 and TRBJ2-1, is DGGITQSPKYLFRKEGQNVTLSCEQNLNHDAMYWYRQDPGQGLRLIYYSQIVNDFQKGDIAEGYSVSREKKESFPLTVTSAQKNPTAFYLCASSIAGSLRYNEQFFGPGTRLTVL.

The sample holds a few counts of this clonotype. The genes are TRBV20-1 and TRBJ2-3; D is undetermined. The V and J ends lost 5 bases and 1 base respectively, with 7 bases between them. Looked up from germline, CDR1 is DFQATT and CDR2 is SNEGSKA (reference sequence). The CDR3 is 12 amino acids. The CDR3 DNA reads as TGCAGTGCTCCCCACCGCACAGATACGCAGTATTTT. Its translation: CSAPHRTDTQYF.

This clonotype was seen a handful of times. V usage is TRBV7-8 and J usage is TRBJ2-1; D uncertain. V lost 6 bases to trimming and J lost 0 bases, with 12 bases between them. The V gene's germline CDR1 is SGHVS and CDR2 FQNEAQ. The CDR3 has 15 residues. CDR3 protein: CASRPGRVSYNEQFF. The CDR3 coding sequence is TGTGCCAGCAGGCCTGGTAGGGTCTCCTACAATGAGCAGTTCTTC.

The chain has TRBV6-5 and TRBJ2-5; no clear D. The V gene's germline CDR1 is MNHEY and CDR2 SVGAGI. V was pared by 1 base and J by 4 bases, with 10 bases between. The CDR3 runs 14 residues. The CDR3, as DNA: TGTGCCAGCAGTTACTACGTGGGTGGAGAGACCCAGTACTTC. Its protein product is CASSYYVGGETQYF.

The chain has TRBV9 and TRBJ2-5; 8 nucleotides line up with TRBD1. Trimming at V came to 4 bases and at J to 7 bases, leaving 12 bases not matched to a gene. There are 15 residues in the CDR3. Germline CDR1 is SGDLS and CDR2 is YYNGEE. In DNA, the CDR3 is TGTGCCAGCAGCATACGAGACAGGGGCGAAGGGACCCAGTACTTC. Its translation is CASSIRDRGEGTQYF.

This clonotype appeared a few times. This rearrangement joins TRBV20-1 to TRBJ1-5; tentatively, D is TRBD1 (5 bases). Trimming removed 6 bases from V and 1 base from J, with 19 bases in between. The germline V gene encodes CDR1 DFQATT and CDR2 SNEGSKA (reference sequence). The CDR3 has 16 amino acids. The CDR3 sequence is CSAKGRARESNQPQHF. The CDR3 coding sequence is TGCAGTGCAAAGGGCAGGGCCCGGGAGAGCAATCAGCCCCAGCATTTT.

This chain uses TRBV28 with TRBJ1-1; TRBD1 is a possible D gene (6 bases). Germline CDR1 is MDHEN and CDR2 is SYDVKM. This CDR3 is 13 amino acids long. With 7 bases removed from V and 5 bases from J, the gap between germline ends came to 14 bases. CDR3 DNA: TGTGCCAGCAAGCCACCAGGGACAACTGAAGCTTTCTTT. Translated: CASKPPGTTEAFF.

The chain links TRBV7-9 to TRBJ1-2; perhaps TRBD1 as D (5 bases). The CDR3 has 14 residues. V was cut by 3 bases and J by 2 bases, with 10 bases left in between. Germline CDR1 reads SEHNR; CDR2 reads FQNEAQ (reference sequence). The CDR3: CASSFRGMNYGYTF. The CDR3 DNA reads TGTGCCAGCAGCTTTAGGGGAATGAACTATGGCTACACCTTC.

This chain uses TRBV11-2 with TRBJ2-3, with D possibly matching TRBD2 (6 bases). The CDR3 length is 17 residues. The germline gives CDR1 SGHAT, CDR2 FQNNGV. V shed 5 bases and J shed 2 bases, with 20 bases lying between them. The chain's CDR3 is CASSGGARSILTDTQYF. For the CDR3, the DNA is TGTGCCAGCAGCGGAGGGGCAAGATCCATACTCACAGATACGCAGTATTTT.

This clonotype occurred a few times. The rearrangement links TRBV4-3 to TRBJ1-2; 7 positions agree with TRBD1. The CDR3 totals 14 residues. The germline CDR1 and CDR2 sequences are LGHNA and YSLEER. Trimming cost V 2 bases and J 6 bases; bases outside gene matches: 6. The CDR3 coding sequence is TGCGCCAGCAGCCAAATTAGACAGGGTGATGGCTACACCTTC. This encodes CASSQIRQGDGYTF.

The rearrangement uses TRBV29-1 and TRBJ2-5; 8 positions match TRBD1. The DNA matches TRBJ2-1 better at its end, which makes the J call doubtful. CDR3 length: 13 amino acids. Germline CDR1 reads SQVTM; CDR2 reads ANQGSEA. CDR3 nucleotides: TGCAGCGTTGTTCAGGGGGCAGGAGAGACCCAGTTCTTC. Translation gives CSVVQGAGETQFF.

This chain connects TRBV4-1 to TRBJ2-4; D may be TRBD2 (7 bases). The last part of the DNA fits TRBJ2-7 better; the J call may be wrong. The CDR3 runs 16 residues. CDR1 MGHRA and CDR2 YSYEKL come from the germline V gene. The CDR3 DNA reads as TGCGCCAGCAGCCAAGAAAGGGGGGGGCCCCCCTACGAGCAGTACTTC. Its translation: CASSQERGGPPYEQYF.

This chain's CDR3 is CASSPIGTSQDNEQFF. CDR3 nucleotides: TGTGCCAGCAGCCCGATTGGGACTTCCCAGGACAATGAGCAGTTCTTC. This chain connects TRBV12-3 or TRBV12-4 to TRBJ2-1; D perhaps matches TRBD2 (6 bases). V gave up 6 bases and J gave up 5 bases, with 20 bases separating them. The CDR3 totals 16 residues.

This clonotype showed up just once. This chain links TRBV5-1 with TRBJ1-2; possible D gene TRBD1, 5 bases. The length of the CDR3 is 14 residues. With 4 bases removed from V and 7 bases from J, the gap between germline ends came to 17 bases. Germline CDR1 is SGHRS and CDR2 is YFSETQ. The CDR3 DNA sequence: TGCGCCAGCAGCGTGGGGGACCGGCACAGTGGCTACACCTTC. This sequence encodes CASSVGDRHSGYTF.

The chain combines TRBV29-1 with TRBJ1-1, with a possible D match to TRBD1 (6 bases). With 7 bases removed from V and 6 bases from J, the gap between germline ends came to 12 bases. The CDR3 sequence is 11 residues long. The germline V gene encodes CDR1 SQVTM and CDR2 ANQGSEA. The CDR3 sequence: CSAHRVAEAFF. CDR3 nucleotides: TGCAGCGCACACAGGGTCGCTGAAGCTTTCTTT.

The V gene is TRBV10-3, the J gene TRBJ1-1, with 8 bases matching TRBD1. CDR1 and CDR2 (germline): ENHRY, SYGVKD. V shed 10 bases and J 7 bases; nucleotides not matched to a gene: 8. The CDR3 totals 12 residues. The chain's CDR3 is CATRGGQVEAFF. The DNA of the CDR3 is TGTGCCACCCGAGGGGGACAGGTTGAAGCTTTCTTT.

This clonotype was observed a few times. The gene calls are TRBV5-1 and TRBJ2-4, with 7 bases identical to TRBD1. The J call may be wrong; the DNA end is better matched by TRBJ2-7. Germline values: CDR1 SGHRS, CDR2 YFSETQ. The CDR3 has 14 amino acids. CDR3 region: CASSSDRDGYEQYF. The CDR3 bases are TGCGCCAGCAGCTCCGACAGGGATGGGTACGAGCAGTACTTC.

The J gene is TRBJ2-7, the V gene TRBV6-2 or TRBV6-3; 8 bases are shared with TRBD1. V gave up 2 bases and J gave up 2 bases; unmatched junction bases: 5. Germline assignment: CDR1 MNHEY and CDR2 SVGEGT. The CDR3 contains 15 residues. CDR3 in amino acids: CASSYATGEAYEQYF. DNA for the CDR3: TGTGCCAGCAGTTACGCGACAGGGGAGGCCTACGAGCAGTACTTC.

The chain carries TRBV5-6 and TRBJ2-6; 7 positions match TRBD1. With 5 bases clipped from V and 4 bases from J, the junction kept 6 bases outside the gene matches. Germline assignment: CDR1 SGHDT and CDR2 YYEEEE. The CDR3 is 15 residues long. The DNA of the CDR3 is TGTGCCAGCAGGTTTACAGGGGTCGGGGCCAACGTCCTGACTTTC. Amino acids: CASRFTGVGANVLTF. Full variable domain (outside the CDR3, taken from reference TRBV5-6 and TRBJ2-6): DAGVTQSPTHLIKTRGQQVTLRCSPKSGHDTVSWYQQALGQGPQFIFQYYEEEERQRGNFPDRFSGHQFPNYSSELNVNALLLGDSALYLCASRFTGVGANVLTFGAGSRLTVL.

The rearrangement joins TRBV3-1 to TRBJ2-7; perhaps TRBD1 as D (5 bases). CDR1 is LGHDT and CDR2 is YNNKEL in the germline V gene (reference sequence). V lost 0 bases and J lost 6, with 15 bases in between. This CDR3 region has 15 residues. CDR3 sequence (DNA): TGTGCCAGCAGCCAAGACTGCGCAGGGCCCTTCGAGCAGTACTTC. As protein: CASSQDCAGPFEQYF.